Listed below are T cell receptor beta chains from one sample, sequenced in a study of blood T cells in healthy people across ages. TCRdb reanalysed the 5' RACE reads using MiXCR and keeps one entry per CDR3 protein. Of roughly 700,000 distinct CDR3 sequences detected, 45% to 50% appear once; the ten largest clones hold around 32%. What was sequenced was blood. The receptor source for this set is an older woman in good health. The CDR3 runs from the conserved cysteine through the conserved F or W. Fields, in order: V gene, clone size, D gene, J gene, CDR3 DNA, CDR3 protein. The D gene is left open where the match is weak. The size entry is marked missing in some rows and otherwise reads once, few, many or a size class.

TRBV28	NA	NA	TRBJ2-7	TGTGCCAGCAGCTCCGAGGGCTTGAGTTCCTACGAGCAGTACTTC	CASSSEGLSSYEQYF
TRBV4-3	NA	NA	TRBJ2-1	TGCGCCAGCAGCCAAGACCGGTCCAATGAGCAGTTCTTC	CASSQDRSNEQFF
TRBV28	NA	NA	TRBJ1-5	TGTGCCACCCTCGGACAGCACAATCAGCCCCAGCATTTT	CATLGQHNQPQHF
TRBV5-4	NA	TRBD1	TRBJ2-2	TGTGCCAGCAGCTTATCTCCGGGACAGGGTAACACCGGGGAGCTGTTTTTT	CASSLSPGQGNTGELFF
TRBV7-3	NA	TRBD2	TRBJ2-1	TGTGCCAGCAGCTTAATCCCCGGGAGGGTCTACAATGAGCAGTTCTTC	CASSLIPGRVYNEQFF
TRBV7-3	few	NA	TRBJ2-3	TGTGCCAGCAGCTTAAATGCGGGCGGGATCACAGATACGCAGTATTTT	CASSLNAGGITDTQYF
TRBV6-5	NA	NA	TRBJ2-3	TGTGCCAGCTGGCGGACCAAGGGGTTCACAGATACGCAGTATTTT	CASWRTKGFTDTQYF
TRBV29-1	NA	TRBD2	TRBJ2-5	TGCAGCGTTGAAGGGTGGGCGGGAGATGCTGAGACCCAGTACTTC	CSVEGWAGDAETQYF
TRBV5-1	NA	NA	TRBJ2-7	TGCGCCAGCAGCAATCTACTCGACTACGTGCAGTACTTC	CASSNLLDYVQYF
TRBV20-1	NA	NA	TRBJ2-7	TGCAGTGCCAGAACTCCTCCCGGCGAGCAGTACTTC	CSARTPPGEQYF
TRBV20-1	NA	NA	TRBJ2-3	TGCAGTGCTAGAGGGGGGAAGGGAAAGTATTTT	CSARGGKGKYF
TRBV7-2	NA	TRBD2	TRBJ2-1	TGTGCCAGCAGCTCCCTAGCGGGAGGGGTCAATGAGCAGTTCTTC	CASSSLAGGVNEQFF
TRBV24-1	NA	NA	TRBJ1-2	TGTGCCACCAGTGATTTCGGGGTACGCTACACCTTC	CATSDFGVRYTF
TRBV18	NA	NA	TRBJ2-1	TGTGCCAGCTCAATGTTGCCGGGCTCGTACAATGAGCAGTTCTTC	CASSMLPGSYNEQFF
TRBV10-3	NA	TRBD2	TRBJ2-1	TGTGCCATCAGTGAGCAGGGGACTAGAGGGGTCAATGAGCAGTTCTTC	CAISEQGTRGVNEQFF
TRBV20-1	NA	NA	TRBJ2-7	TGCAGTGCTAGTTCTGGACACAGCTCCTACGAGCAGTACTTC	CSASSGHSSYEQYF
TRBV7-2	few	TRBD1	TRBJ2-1	TGTGCCAGCAGCTCCATGGGACAGGGAGTGGATGAGCAGTTCTTC	CASSSMGQGVDEQFF
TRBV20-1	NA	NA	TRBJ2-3	TGCAGTGCTAGGGAGCCAGCCGCTAGCACAGATACGCAGTATTTT	CSAREPAASTDTQYF
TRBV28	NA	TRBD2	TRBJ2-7	TGTGCCAGCAGTTTCCTAGACGATGGGGACTACGTGCAGTACTTC	CASSFLDDGDYVQYF
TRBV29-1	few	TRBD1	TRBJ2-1	TGCAGCGTTGAACCGGACAGGGGGCAGGGGCAGTTCTTC	CSVEPDRGQGQFF
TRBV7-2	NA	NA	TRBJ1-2	TGTGCCAGCAGCCCCAAGGACAGCTACTATGGCTACACCTTC	CASSPKDSYYGYTF
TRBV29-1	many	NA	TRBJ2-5	TGCAGCGTTGAGAGCGGACAAGAGACCCAGTACTTC	CSVESGQETQYF
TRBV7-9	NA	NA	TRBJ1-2	TGTGCCAGCAGCCCGGGGGCCGGCTACACCTTC	CASSPGAGYTF
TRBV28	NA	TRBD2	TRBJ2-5	TGTGCCAGCAGACTGAGGGCCGGCGGGAGCAGTTCGGACGAGCTGTACTTC	CASRLRAGGSSSDELYF
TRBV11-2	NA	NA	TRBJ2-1	TGTGCCAGCAGCCTCCGGGGCGGGGTGGTCAATGAGCAGTTCTTC	CASSLRGGVVNEQFF
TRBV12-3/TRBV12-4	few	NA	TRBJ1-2	TGTGCCAGCAGCCCCCGGGGGCTGAATGGCTACACCTTC	CASSPRGLNGYTF
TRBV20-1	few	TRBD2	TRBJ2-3	TGCAGTTCCCCCGGGGGGGGCACAGATACGCAGTATTTT	CSSPGGGTDTQYF
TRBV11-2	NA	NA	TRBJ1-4	TGTGCCAGCAGCCGCACCACTACTAATGAAAAACTGTTTTTT	CASSRTTTNEKLFF
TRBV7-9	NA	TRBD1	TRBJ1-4	TGTGCCAGCAGCCTCCGCGACAGGGCTAATGAAAAACTGTTTTTT	CASSLRDRANEKLFF
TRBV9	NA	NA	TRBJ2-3	TGTGCCAGCACCCCTCAGCTCTGGTCTAGCGCAGATACGCAGTATTTT	CASTPQLWSSADTQYF
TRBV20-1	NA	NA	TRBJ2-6	TGCAGTGCCGCGGAGGGGGCGCTTTACGGGGCCAACGTCCTGACTTTC	CSAAEGALYGANVLTF
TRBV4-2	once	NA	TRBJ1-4	TGTGCCAGCAGCCAAGTTAGGGTACAGGGCTCTGAAAAACTGTTTTTT	CASSQVRVQGSEKLFF
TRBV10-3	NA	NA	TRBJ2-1	TGTGCCATGAGCCGGGACGCCACAAGTTACAATGAGCAGTTCTTC	CAMSRDATSYNEQFF
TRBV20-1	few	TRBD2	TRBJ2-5	TGCAGTGCTCACCTTCCGGGACTAGCGGGTCATTCCCTCCAAGAGACCCAGTACTTC	CSAHLPGLAGHSLQETQYF
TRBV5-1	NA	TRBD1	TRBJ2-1	TGCGCCAGCAGCCTAGGACAGGGGGCGGTCGATGAGCAGTTCTTC	CASSLGQGAVDEQFF
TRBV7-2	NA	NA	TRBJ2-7	TGTGCCAGCAGCTCGCCGGCGGTTTCCTACGAGCAGTACTTC	CASSSPAVSYEQYF
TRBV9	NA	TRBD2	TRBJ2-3	TGTGCCAGCAGCGCTGGGACTAGCGGGAGGCCTAGCACAGATACGCAGTATTTT	CASSAGTSGRPSTDTQYF
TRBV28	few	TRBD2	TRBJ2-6	TGTGCCAGCAGTTCATGGATCCTAGCGGGGGCTGGGGCCAACGTCCTGACTTTC	CASSSWILAGAGANVLTF
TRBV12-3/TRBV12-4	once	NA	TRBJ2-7	TGTGCCAGCAGCAGCCGGGTTCTCGTCTACGAGCAGTACTTC	CASSSRVLVYEQYF
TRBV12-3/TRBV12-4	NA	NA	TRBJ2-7	TGTGCCAGCAGCCGCGGTACGGTTATAGGCGAGCAGTACTTC	CASSRGTVIGEQYF
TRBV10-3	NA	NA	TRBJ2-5	TGTGCCATCAGTGAGCCGAGTGAGGGGCAGGAGCAGTACTTC	CAISEPSEGQEQYF
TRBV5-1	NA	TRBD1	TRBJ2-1	TGCGCCAGCAGCACGGAACCGGGACAGCAATACAATGAGCAGTTCTTC	CASSTEPGQQYNEQFF
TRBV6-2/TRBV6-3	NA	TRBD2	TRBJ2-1	TGTGCCAGCAGAGTAGCGGGAGGGTCCTACAATGGGCAGTTCTTC	CASRVAGGSYNGQFF
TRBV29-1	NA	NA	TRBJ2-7	TGCAGCGTTGTACACGGGGGCACCTACGAGCAGTACTTC	CSVVHGGTYEQYF